Presented here are 9 T cell receptor beta chains from one specimen sequenced in a study of shared clonotypes between healthy human individuals. Data came from immunoSEQ multiplex PCR; TCRdb stores just in-frame clones and leaves some out. Of around 340,000 clones detected, more than 60% appear once; the ten largest clones hold roughly a tenth. The source material was memory CD4+ T cells sorted from blood. Subset: CD45RA-negative fraction. All receptors derive from a man aged 30 to 39 in good health.

Ten or more counts support this clone. Other nucleotide sequences from this sample produce the same CDR3. This sequence joins TRBV6-5 and TRBJ1-4, with TRBD1 identical over 8 bases. The germline V gene has CDR1 MNHEY and CDR2 SVGAGI. The CDR3 sequence is 14 residues long. V lost 6 bases to trimming and J lost 7 bases; unmatched junction nucleotides: 7. CDR3 residues: CASRGQGWTEKLFF. CDR3 coding DNA: TGTGCCAGCAGAGGACAGGGTTGGACTGAAAAACTGTTTTTT.

The CDR3 spells CASSLVSSSNEQFF. The CDR3 DNA follows: TGTGCCAGCAGTTTGGTTTCTAGCTCCAATGAGCAGTTCTTC. The rearrangement uses TRBV28 and TRBJ2-1; a possible D gene is TRBD2 (5 bases). CDR1 MDHEN and CDR2 SYDVKM come from the germline V gene. This CDR3 has 14 residues. V was trimmed by 3 bases and J by 6 bases, leaving 12 bases between them.

This clone was seen a handful of times. This chain connects TRBV6-1 to TRBJ1-5; perhaps TRBD1 as D (5 bases). The CDR3 consists of 15 residues. The V end was cut by 0 bases, the J end by 4 bases, with 10 bases between. CDR1 and CDR2 (germline): MNHNS, SASEGT. CDR3 region: CASSEAGWGNQPQHF. The CDR3 DNA sequence: TGTGCCAGCAGTGAAGCGGGTTGGGGGAATCAGCCCCAGCATTTT.

Worth noting for this clone: The same CDR3 is also encoded by other DNA sequences in this sample. The rearrangement uses TRBV5-6 and TRBJ2-2, with a weak D call TRBD1 (5 bases). The CDR3 loop spans 13 amino acids. Germline V gene lookup returns CDR1 SGHDT and CDR2 YYEEEE. V lost 0 bases and J lost 7, with 7 bases in between. The CDR3 DNA reads TGTGCCAGCAGCTTGGAGGGGTACGGGGAGCTGTTTTTT. Amino acid sequence: CASSLEGYGELFF.

The genes are TRBV5-1 and TRBJ2-7; TRBD2 agrees at 11 bases. The V segment lost 4 bases and the J segment 7 bases; nucleotides outside the gene matches: 10. Germline V gene data show CDR1 as SGHRS and CDR2 as YFSETQ. The CDR3 loop spans 15 amino acids. The CDR3 nucleotides are TGCGCCAGCAGCGTTACCGGGACTAGCGGTTTGGAGCAGTACTTC. The encoded protein is CASSVTGTSGLEQYF.

The CDR3 region is CASSLEQGAYEQYF. The CDR3 region has the DNA TGCGCCAGCAGCTTGGAACAGGGGGCCTACGAGCAGTACTTC. The chain recombines TRBV5-1 with TRBJ2-7; 8 bases fit TRBD1. The germline V gene encodes CDR1 SGHRS and CDR2 YFSETQ. V trimming: 0 bases; J trimming: 2 bases; junction bases outside the gene matches: 1. The CDR3 runs to 14 residues.

The CDR3 sequence is CASSLTGGGNNEQFF. CDR3 sequence (DNA): TGTGCCAGCAGCTTAACTGGCGGGGGTAACAATGAGCAGTTCTTC. The rearrangement links TRBV7-3 to TRBJ2-1, with 7 bases matching TRBD2. CDR3 length equals 15 residues. V was clipped by 0 bases and J by 5 bases; unmatched bases: 4. Germline V lookup: CDR1 SGHTA, CDR2 FQGTGA.

Only one count was recorded for this clone. This rearrangement joins TRBV25-1 to TRBJ2-5, with D possibly being TRBD2 (6 bases). V lost 6 bases and J 1 base, leaving 15 bases between the germline ends. CDR1 and CDR2 from the germline V gene are MGHDK and SYGVNS. There are 15 residues in the CDR3. The CDR3 is CASSPMRGLQETQYF. The CDR3 bases are TGTGCCAGCAGCCCGATGCGGGGACTCCAAGAGACCCAGTACTTC.

The rearrangement joins TRBV9 to TRBJ1-2, with unresolved D. The CDR3 consists of 16 residues. The germline V and J ends were trimmed by 4 bases and 5 bases, with 21 bases remaining between them. From germline, CDR1 is SGDLS and CDR2 YYNGEE. CDR3 bases: TGTGCCAGCAGCACCAACCCCGGTAATGCGATTTATGGCTACACCTTC. It specifies CASSTNPGNAIYGYTF.